The text below deals with one TCR beta chain. Its antigen remains unknown. These data are taken from a study of cytomegalovirus exposure and HLA in healthy donors. Study-level points and caveats: While the bulk of TCR sequences proved rare, some public TCRs turned up in many donors.

The PCR employed 60 Vbeta primers together with 13 Jbeta primers. TCRdb's copy holds only in-frame clones and misses some; the assay was immunoSEQ multiplex PCR. The sample yields about 200,000 clones, 79% seen once. The specimen sequenced was PBMCs. This TCR derives from a girl between 5 and 17 years old in good health and CMV-seropositive.

The CDR3 bases are TGTGCCAGCAGCTTGGTGGGGGGACCACTCTACGAGCAGTACTTC. It translates to CASSLVGGPLYEQYF. The chain combines TRBV5-6 with TRBJ2-7; possible D gene TRBD2, 6 bases. The CDR3 sequence is 15 residues long. In germline, CDR1 is SGHDT, CDR2 YYEEEE. Trimming stripped 0 bases from V and 3 bases from J, with 13 bases between.